These 25 T cell receptor beta chains were sequenced from one sample in a study of glioma-infiltrating T cells after dendritic cell vaccination. The table came from immunoSEQ multiplex PCR; TCRdb's copy has only in-frame clones and leaves some out. Among roughly 90,000 clones listed, 80% to 90% were seen once. The sample in question was blood, obtained before dendritic cell vaccination. The receptors derive from a human donor with glioblastoma.

This chain connects TRBV9 to TRBJ2-3; 7 bases map to TRBD2. Germline V gene data show CDR1 as SGDLS and CDR2 as YYNGEE. This CDR3 spans 16 amino acids. V dropped 1 base and J dropped 4; count of bases not matched to a gene: 9. In nucleotides, the CDR3 is TGTGCCAGCAGCGTATTTAGCGGGTCGGGCCCAGATACGCAGTATTTT. Its protein is CASSVFSGSGPDTQYF.

The chain is built from TRBV5-1 and TRBJ2-5, with 12 bases matching TRBD2. The CDR3 consists of 16 residues. The V and J ends lost 4 bases and 1 base, in that order; junction bases with no gene match: 5. CDR1 and CDR2 from the germline V gene are SGHRS and YFSETQ. In DNA form, the CDR3 reads TGCGCCAGCAGCCCGACTAGCGGGGGACCCCAAGAGACCCAGTACTTC. Protein product: CASSPTSGGPQETQYF.

This chain connects TRBV5-6 to TRBJ1-2; 12 nucleotides align to TRBD1. The CDR3 runs 15 residues. Germline V gene data show CDR1 as SGHDT and CDR2 as YYEEEE. The J segment lost 5 bases and the V segment lost 4 bases, leaving 6 bases of the junction unmatched. The DNA for the CDR3 is TGTGCCAGCAGCATGGGGACAGGGGGCGGGTATGGCTACACCTTC. It encodes CASSMGTGGGYGYTF.

The chain uses TRBV28 and TRBJ2-7, with 8 bases that match TRBD1. Germline loops: CDR1 MDHEN, CDR2 SYDVKM. With 3 bases clipped from V and 3 bases from J, the junction kept 7 bases outside the gene matches. The CDR3 sequence is 15 residues long. The CDR3 nucleotides read TGTGCCAGCAGTTTGCTTACGACAGGGGACTACGAGCAGTACTTC. Translated: CASSLLTTGDYEQYF.

This clone was seen a handful of times. This chain connects TRBV19 to TRBJ2-5; 9 positions match TRBD1. Germline-derived CDR1 and CDR2 are LNHDA and SQIVND (reference sequence). This CDR3 contains 14 residues. The junction had 5 bases not matched to a gene; V was cut back by 4 bases and J by 5 bases. This CDR3 is CASSTTGGAETQYF. DNA for the CDR3: TGTGCCAGTAGTACTACAGGGGGCGCGGAGACCCAGTACTTC.

This chain links TRBV19 with TRBJ1-5; 11 bases agree with TRBD1. Looked up from germline, CDR1 is LNHDA and CDR2 is SQIVND (reference sequence). The CDR3 has 17 amino acids. V shed 3 bases, J shed 4 bases, and the junction held 8 bases outside the gene matches. For the CDR3, the DNA is TGTGCCAGTAGTATGAGGACAGGGGGCTCCCCTAATCAGCCCCAGCATTTT. It is translated as CASSMRTGGSPNQPQHF. Filled out from reference TRBV19 and TRBJ1-5, the complete variable domain reads DGGITQSPKYLFRKEGQNVTLSCEQNLNHDAMYWYRQDPGQGLRLIYYSQIVNDFQKGDIAEGYSVSREKKESFPLTVTSAQKNPTAFYLCASSMRTGGSPNQPQHFGDGTRLSIL.

This chain joins TRBV5-6 and TRBJ1-6; TRBD1 aligns across 10 bases. The CDR3 has 16 amino acids. From germline, CDR1 is SGHDT and CDR2 YYEEEE. V shed 4 bases and J 8 bases; nucleotides not matched to a gene: 9. The CDR3 DNA follows: TGTGCCAGCAGCATGGGACAGGGGTCTAATTATTCACCCCTCCACTTT. Protein: CASSMGQGSNYSPLHF. The complete variable domain, with remaining parts taken from reference TRBV5-6 and TRBJ1-6, reads DAGVTQSPTHLIKTRGQQVTLRCSPKSGHDTVSWYQQALGQGPQFIFQYYEEEERQRGNFPDRFSGHQFPNYSSELNVNALLLGDSALYLCASSMGQGSNYSPLHFGNGTRLTVT.

This clone was seen a single time. The chain links TRBV9 to TRBJ2-3, with D maybe TRBD2 (7 bases). Germline CDR1 SGDLS, CDR2 YYNGEE. This CDR3 region has 16 residues. The V end was cut by 2 bases, the J end by 4 bases, with 17 bases between. The CDR3 bases are TGTGCCAGCAGCGTCGAGGGGGGGCTACCTTCAGATACGCAGTATTTT. This sequence encodes CASSVEGGLPSDTQYF. Drawing the rest from reference TRBV9 and TRBJ2-3, the complete variable domain is DSGVTQTPKHLITATGQRVTLRCSPRSGDLSVYWYQQSLDQGLQFLIQYYNGEERAKGNILERFSAQQFPDLHSELNLSSLELGDSALYFCASSVEGGLPSDTQYFGPGTRLTVL.

In its sample, this clone was seen a few times. The genes are TRBV6-1 and TRBJ1-3; D may be TRBD1 (5 bases). The germline gives CDR1 MNHNS, CDR2 SASEGT. The V end lost 6 bases, the J end lost 0 bases, and 12 bases lay between the germline ends. This CDR3 is built from 15 residues. The DNA for the CDR3 is TGTGCCAGCAGCGACGGACACGACTCTGGAAACACCATATATTTT. It is translated as CASSDGHDSGNTIYF.

The CDR3 nucleotides are TGTGCCAGCAGCTTTGTAGCGGGGGGGCGGGCAGATACGCAGTATTTT. The encoded protein is CASSFVAGGRADTQYF. The chain links TRBV7-8 to TRBJ2-3; the match to TRBD2 covers 11 bases. The CDR3 sequence is 16 residues long. The germline V gene has CDR1 SGHVS and CDR2 FQNEAQ. V gave up 3 bases and J gave up 4 bases; unmatched junction bases: 6.

This clone was detected a few times. The chain combines TRBV2 with TRBJ2-7; 7 bases are a match to TRBD2. The CDR3 contains 15 residues. Germline CDR1 and CDR2: SNHLY and FYNNEI. After removal of 5 bases from V and 4 bases from J, the junction contained 11 bases not matched to a gene. The CDR3 sequence is CASSFQREWSYEQYF. CDR3 in DNA: TGTGCCAGCAGTTTCCAGCGGGAATGGTCGTACGAGCAGTACTTC.

The V gene is TRBV7-2, the J gene TRBJ2-7; TRBD2 might be the D (6 bases). From germline, CDR1 is SGHTA and CDR2 FQGNSA. CDR3 size: 14 residues. Trimming shortened V by 5 bases and J by 7 bases, and 18 bases separated the two germline ends. CDR3 DNA: TGTGCCAGCAGCCACCGGGACTTGTTGGGGGAGCAGTACTTC. It yields the protein CASSHRDLLGEQYF.

The chain links TRBV4-1 to TRBJ2-3, with TRBD1 identical over 8 bases. There are 15 residues in the CDR3. After removal of 0 bases from V and 5 bases from J, the junction contained 4 bases not matched to a gene. Per the germline V gene, CDR1 is MGHRA and CDR2 is YSYEKL. DNA for the CDR3: TGCGCCAGCAGCCAAGACAGGGGGCTAGGAGATACGCAGTATTTT. Its translation: CASSQDRGLGDTQYF.

The chain joins TRBV6-1 to TRBJ1-5; 9 nucleotides match TRBD1. In germline, CDR1 is MNHNS, CDR2 SASEGT. V was pared by 5 bases and J by 4 bases, with 6 bases of the junction left unmatched. The CDR3 consists of 15 residues. CDR3 sequence: CASSKTGQGNQPQHF. CDR3 DNA sequence: TGTGCCAGCAGTAAAACGGGACAGGGAAATCAGCCCCAGCATTTT.

The rearrangement links TRBV27 to TRBJ1-4; tentative D call: TRBD1 (6 bases). The CDR3 spans 17 residues. Looked up from germline, CDR1 is MNHEY and CDR2 is SMNVEV (reference sequence). V was trimmed by 1 base and J by 1 base, leaving 13 bases between them. CDR3: CASSLLQGWGTNEKLFF. The CDR3 region has the DNA TGTGCCAGCAGTTTATTACAGGGATGGGGAACTAATGAAAAACTGTTTTTT. Using reference TRBV27 and TRBJ1-4 for the parts outside the CDR3, the full variable domain is EAQVTQNPRYLITVTGKKLTVTCSQNMNHEYMSWYRQDPGLGLRQIYYSMNVEVTDKGDVPEGYKVSRKEKRNFPLILESPSPNQTSLYFCASSLLQGWGTNEKLFFGSGTQLSVL.

This sequence joins TRBV5-1 and TRBJ1-2, with 12 bases matching TRBD1. Germline CDR1 reads SGHRS; CDR2 reads YFSETQ. The CDR3 loop spans 15 amino acids. V was clipped by 0 bases and J by 7 bases; unmatched bases: 4. In DNA, the CDR3 is TGCGCCAGCAGCTTGGGGGGACAGGGGGCAAGTGGCTACACCTTC. It codes for CASSLGGQGASGYTF.

The chain has TRBV2 and TRBJ2-7, with 10 nucleotides matching TRBD2. With V trimmed by 3 bases and J by 4 bases, 15 bases remained unmatched. Germline-derived CDR1 and CDR2 are SNHLY and FYNNEI. The CDR3 consists of 18 residues. DNA for the CDR3: TGTGCCAGCAGTGAGGGTCTAGCGGGAGTACGGGCGAGGTACGAGCAGTACTTC. The encoded protein is CASSEGLAGVRARYEQYF.

This chain links TRBV9 with TRBJ1-5, with D hard to call. Germline V gene data show CDR1 as SGDLS and CDR2 as YYNGEE. The V gene lost 0 bases and the J gene lost 3 bases, with 7 bases spanning the gap. This CDR3 is built from 14 residues. This CDR3 is CASSVDGINQPQHF. The CDR3 DNA is TGTGCCAGCAGCGTAGACGGGATCAATCAGCCCCAGCATTTT.

The CDR3, as DNA: TGTGCCAGCAGTCCTCCTTTTAGCAATCAGCCCCAGCATTTT. It yields the protein CASSPPFSNQPQHF. The V call is TRBV2, the J call TRBJ1-5; no reliable D call. Germline V gene data show CDR1 as SNHLY and CDR2 as FYNNEI. This CDR3 region has 14 residues. V was shortened by 5 bases and J by 0 bases, with 8 bases between the two germline ends.

The V and J genes are TRBV19 and TRBJ1-5; D possibly corresponds to TRBD1 (5 bases). V shed 3 bases and J shed 3 bases, with 12 bases lying between them. Germline V gene lookup returns CDR1 LNHDA and CDR2 SQIVND (reference sequence). This CDR3 region has 15 residues. The DNA for the CDR3 is TGTGCCAGTAGTATGGGGCAGGGACTCAATCAGCCCCAGCATTTT. Translated: CASSMGQGLNQPQHF.

The chain links TRBV6-5 to TRBJ2-7, with D tentatively TRBD2 (6 bases). The V end lost 0 bases, the J end lost 3 bases, and 9 bases lay between the germline ends. Per the germline V gene, CDR1 is MNHEY and CDR2 is SVGAGI. The CDR3 covers 14 residues. CDR3 residues: CASSYSRGYYEQYF. The CDR3 region has the DNA TGTGCCAGCAGTTACTCCCGGGGGTACTACGAGCAGTACTTC.

This clone was seen a handful of times. This chain connects TRBV20-1 to TRBJ2-1; 8 bases fit TRBD2. CDR3 length: 11 residues. CDR1 DFQATT and CDR2 SNEGSKA come from the germline V gene (reference sequence). Losses at the gene ends were 5 bases for V and 15 bases for J; bases not matched to a gene: 9. CDR3 sequence: CSAGLLAAGFF. CDR3 bases: TGCAGTGCTGGACTACTAGCGGCAGGGTTCTTC.

The gene calls are TRBV5-6 and TRBJ1-1; D might be TRBD1 (6 bases). Trimming cost V 6 bases and J 3 bases, with 12 bases left between them. This CDR3 has 13 amino acids. Looked up from germline, CDR1 is SGHDT and CDR2 is YYEEEE. The CDR3 loop reads CASTDPGDTEAFF. CDR3 bases: TGTGCCAGCACCGACCCAGGGGACACTGAAGCTTTCTTT.

The rearrangement uses TRBV19 and TRBJ2-2; no clear D gene. The CDR3 loop spans 14 amino acids. V lost 5 bases, J lost 0 bases, and 7 bases lay in between. Germline assignment: CDR1 LNHDA and CDR2 SQIVND (reference sequence). CDR3 sequence (DNA): TGTGCCAGTAGTCCCCCGTCGAACACCGGGGAGCTGTTTTTT. Translation gives CASSPPSNTGELFF.

The chain recombines TRBV5-1 with TRBJ2-7, with 11 bases matching TRBD2. Trimming took 6 bases from V and 3 from J; bases not matched to a gene: 5. CDR1 and CDR2 from the germline V gene are SGHRS and YFSETQ. The CDR3 has 14 residues. The DNA of the CDR3 is TGCGCCAGCAAGCCGGGACTAGCGGTCTACGAGCAGTACTTC. It encodes CASKPGLAVYEQYF.